These 24 T cell receptor beta chains were all obtained from the same sample, sequenced in a study of shared clonotypes between healthy human individuals. Profiled with immunoSEQ multiplex PCR; TCRdb holds only in-frame clones, not every one. The sample yields 2 million to 2.5 million clones, 95% seen once. Material for sequencing was naive CD4+ T cells sorted from blood. Sample subset: CD45RA+ positively selected. The receptors here all came from a man between 18 and 29 years old in good health.

As concerns this clone: Other DNA sequences in this specimen translate into the identical CDR3. V usage is TRBV5-1 and J usage is TRBJ2-7, with 12 bases matching TRBD2. Germline V gene data show CDR1 as SGHRS and CDR2 as YFSETQ. V trimming: 4 bases; J trimming: 4 bases; junction bases outside the gene matches: 3. This CDR3 has 14 amino acids. CDR3 nucleotides: TGCGCCAGCAGCACCGGGACTAGCGGGTACGAGCAGTACTTC. This codes for CASSTGTSGYEQYF.

With respect to this clone: Germline is not matched at one junction end, which may reflect a read error. The J gene is TRBJ1-2, the V gene TRBV5-1; D gene uncertain. Germline-derived CDR1 and CDR2 are SGHRS and YFSETQ. The CDR3 totals 8 residues. This CDR3 reads CASSALSF. The DNA of the CDR3 is TGCGCCAGCAGCGCCCTTTCCTTC.

The V call is TRBV28, the J call TRBJ2-7; weak D call: TRBD1 (6 bases). Germline lookup yields CDR1 MDHEN and CDR2 SYDVKM. This CDR3 has 13 amino acids. The germline V and J ends were trimmed by 7 bases and 6 bases, with 16 bases remaining between them. The CDR3 DNA reads TGTGCCAGCACCAACAGGGTCTCGGGCGAGCAGTACTTC. Its translation is CASTNRVSGEQYF.

J is TRBJ2-2 and V is TRBV2; D remains unclear. Trimming left V 10 bases short and J 4 bases short, with 13 bases between. The length of the CDR3 is 13 residues. Germline V gene lookup returns CDR1 SNHLY and CDR2 FYNNEI. CDR3 loop: CATAKGFTGELFF. As DNA, the CDR3 is TGTGCCACCGCCAAAGGTTTCACCGGGGAGCTGTTTTTT. Drawing the rest from reference TRBV2 and TRBJ2-2, the complete variable domain is EPEVTQTPSHQVTQMGQEVILRCVPISNHLYFYWYRQILGQKVEFLVSFYNNEISEKSEIFDDQFSVERPDGSNFTLKIRSTKLEDSAMYFCATAKGFTGELFFGEGSRLTVL.

The chain is built from TRBV5-4 and TRBJ2-6; D uncertain. The germline V gene has CDR1 SGHNT and CDR2 YYREEE (reference sequence). Trimming stripped 0 bases from V and 2 bases from J, with 6 bases between. The CDR3 is 15 residues long. The CDR3 sequence is CASSLVGTGANVLTF. CDR3 nucleotides: TGTGCCAGCAGCTTGGTGGGGACTGGGGCCAACGTCCTGACTTTC.

This clone was detected once. This chain joins TRBV28 and TRBJ1-5; 12 bases align to TRBD1. CDR3 length: 18 residues. V gave up 6 bases and J gave up 0 bases; unmatched junction bases: 9. The V gene's germline CDR1 is MDHEN and CDR2 SYDVKM. CDR3 nucleotide sequence: TGTGCCAGCAGGGGACAGGGGGCCCCTTTTTATAGCAATCAGCCCCAGCATTTT. Amino acid sequence: CASRGQGAPFYSNQPQHF. The full variable domain, in which reference TRBV28 and TRBJ1-5 provide the parts outside the CDR3, is DVKVTQSSRYLVKRTGEKVFLECVQDMDHENMFWYRQDPGLGLRLIYFSYDVKMKEKGDIPEGYSVSREKKERFSLILESASTNQTSMYLCASRGQGAPFYSNQPQHFGDGTRLSIL.

J is TRBJ2-7 and V is TRBV6-1; TRBD2 agrees at 12 bases. The V segment lost 1 base and the J segment 2 bases; nucleotides outside the gene matches: 3. The CDR3 extends over 16 amino acids. CDR1 is MNHNS, CDR2 SASEGT, per germline. CDR3 amino acids: CASSEEWTSGTYEQYF. The CDR3 DNA follows: TGTGCCAGCAGTGAAGAATGGACTAGCGGGACCTACGAGCAGTACTTC.

V usage is TRBV2 and J usage is TRBJ1-2; D is ambiguous. CDR1 and CDR2 from the germline V gene are SNHLY and FYNNEI. V lost 6 bases and J lost 8, with 16 bases in between. This CDR3 has 13 residues. Here the CDR3 reads CASRSGSSGGYTF. The CDR3 DNA follows: TGTGCCAGCAGAAGCGGGAGTTCCGGGGGCTACACCTTC.

J is TRBJ1-1 and V is TRBV6-5; maybe TRBD1 (6 bases). The length of the CDR3 is 14 residues. Trimming stripped 6 bases from V and 4 bases from J, with 15 bases between. CDR1 and CDR2 from the germline V gene are MNHEY and SVGAGI. The CDR3 DNA reads as TGTGCCAGCAGCCGGGGGGCGGGTGGCACTGAAGCTTTCTTT. Protein sequence: CASSRGAGGTEAFF.

This chain uses TRBV2 with TRBJ1-4; perhaps TRBD1 as D (6 bases). Germline loops: CDR1 SNHLY, CDR2 FYNNEI. V dropped 6 bases and J dropped 8 bases, with 16 bases sitting between them. This CDR3 region has 14 residues. Here the CDR3 reads CASSLTGNREKLFF. In nucleotides, the CDR3 is TGTGCCAGCAGCCTCACAGGGAACCGAGAAAAACTGTTTTTT. Looking up the rest from reference TRBV2 and TRBJ1-4 gives the full variable domain: EPEVTQTPSHQVTQMGQEVILRCVPISNHLYFYWYRQILGQKVEFLVSFYNNEISEKSEIFDDQFSVERPDGSNFTLKIRSTKLEDSAMYFCASSLTGNREKLFFGSGTQLSVL.

The chain employs TRBV27 and TRBJ1-2; no firm D call. The CDR3 spans 14 residues. The germline CDR1 and CDR2 sequences are MNHEY and SMNVEV (reference sequence). Trimming left V 7 bases short and J 1 base short, with 13 bases between. CDR3 in DNA: TGTGCCAGCACCCGACAACGGCTTAACTATGGCTACACCTTC. It translates to CASTRQRLNYGYTF.

The chain combines TRBV6-1 with TRBJ2-1, with 7 bases that match TRBD2. Germline V gene lookup returns CDR1 MNHNS and CDR2 SASEGT. The trim removed 2 bases at V and 3 bases at J, leaving 7 bases unmatched. CDR3 length: 16 residues. The CDR3, as DNA: TGTGCCAGCAGTGAACGGGTCGGGGGGAACTACAATGAGCAGTTCTTC. Protein product: CASSERVGGNYNEQFF.

The gene calls are TRBV5-1 and TRBJ2-2, with TRBD2 matching over 14 bases. The CDR3 spans 18 residues. Germline V gene data show CDR1 as SGHRS and CDR2 as YFSETQ. The ends lost 4 bases at V and 5 bases at J; junction bases unmatched: 10. The CDR3 DNA is TGCGCCAGCAGCCCCGGGACTAGCGGGGGCCTGAGAACCGGGGAGCTGTTTTTT. This translates into CASSPGTSGGLRTGELFF.

The CDR3 reads CASSFLKRESHEQYF. DNA of the CDR3: TGTGCCAGCAGCTTTTTGAAGCGGGAGTCCCACGAGCAGTACTTC. V gene TRBV11-2 combines with J gene TRBJ2-7, with TRBD2 matching over 8 bases. Germline-derived CDR1 and CDR2 are SGHAT and FQNNGV. V dropped 3 bases and J dropped 5; count of bases not matched to a gene: 9. The CDR3 extends over 15 amino acids. The full variable domain, completed using reference TRBV11-2 and TRBJ2-7, is EAGVAQSPRYKIIEKRQSVAFWCNPISGHATLYWYQQILGQGPKLLIQFQNNGVVDDSQLPKDRFSAERLKGVDSTLKIQPAKLEDSAVYLCASSFLKRESHEQYFGPGTRLTVT.

The chain recombines TRBV27 with TRBJ1-4; D ambiguous. Germline lookup yields CDR1 MNHEY and CDR2 SMNVEV (reference sequence). This CDR3 spans 16 amino acids. V gave up 5 bases and J gave up 3 bases, with 16 bases separating them. The CDR3 here is CASSQDRGQPNEKLFF. CDR3 nucleotide sequence: TGTGCCAGCAGTCAGGACCGTGGGCAACCTAATGAAAAACTGTTTTTT.

The V gene is TRBV11-3, the J gene TRBJ2-1, with D perhaps matching TRBD2 (7 bases). CDR3 length: 16 amino acids. V lost 1 base to trimming and J lost 7 bases, with 17 bases between them. Per germline, CDR1 SGHNT and CDR2 YENEEA. The CDR3 sequence: CASSLAVPGGRNEQFF. CDR3 bases: TGTGCCAGCAGCTTAGCGGTCCCGGGGGGCCGGAATGAGCAGTTCTTC.

V gene TRBV19 combines with J gene TRBJ2-4; TRBD2 matches 7 bases. V shed 8 bases, J shed 0 bases, and the junction held 7 bases outside the gene matches. CDR3 length equals 15 residues. CDR1 and CDR2 from the germline V gene are LNHDA and SQIVND (reference sequence). The CDR3 DNA follows: TGTGCCAGTGGGCTAGCGGACCTAGCCAAAAACATTCAGTACTTC. This translates into CASGLADLAKNIQYF. Supplemented by reference TRBV19 and TRBJ2-4, the full variable domain reads DGGITQSPKYLFRKEGQNVTLSCEQNLNHDAMYWYRQDPGQGLRLIYYSQIVNDFQKGDIAEGYSVSREKKESFPLTVTSAQKNPTAFYLCASGLADLAKNIQYFGAGTRLSVL.

The CDR3 reads CASSEAGLGPKEQYF. CDR3 DNA sequence: TGTGCCAGCAGTGAAGCCGGACTAGGCCCGAAGGAGCAGTACTTC. The V gene is TRBV6-1, the J gene TRBJ2-7; TRBD2 aligns across 7 bases. Looked up from germline, CDR1 is MNHNS and CDR2 is SASEGT. Germline trimming cut 0 bases from V and 7 bases from J; bases unmatched to any gene: 9. The CDR3 sequence is 15 residues long.

The chain employs TRBV28 and TRBJ1-5, with TRBD1 matching over 12 bases. This CDR3 region has 16 residues. CDR1 MDHEN and CDR2 SYDVKM come from the germline V gene. The V segment lost 6 bases and the J segment 5 bases; nucleotides outside the gene matches: 8. DNA of the CDR3: TGTGCCAGCAGAGAGGTGGGACAGGGGGCGCATCAGCCCCAGCATTTT. Protein sequence: CASREVGQGAHQPQHF. Full variable domain (missing parts from reference TRBV28 and TRBJ1-5): DVKVTQSSRYLVKRTGEKVFLECVQDMDHENMFWYRQDPGLGLRLIYFSYDVKMKEKGDIPEGYSVSREKKERFSLILESASTNQTSMYLCASREVGQGAHQPQHFGDGTRLSIL.

This clone was picked up one time. The chain combines TRBV10-1 with TRBJ1-2; possibly TRBD1 for D (5 bases). The CDR3 spans 13 residues. The germline V gene has CDR1 WNHNN and CDR2 SYGVQD (reference sequence). V was clipped by 3 bases and J by 8 bases, with 13 bases between them. In DNA form, the CDR3 reads TGCGCCAGCAGTGATTTAGCCGGGGGAGGCTACACCTTC. Its translation: CASSDLAGGGYTF.

The chain joins TRBV6-5 to TRBJ1-1; D unresolved. Germline CDR1 MNHEY, CDR2 SVGAGI. V was cut by 0 bases and J by 0 bases, with 8 bases left in between. The CDR3 consists of 15 residues. The CDR3 loop reads CASSYSVLMNTEAFF. The CDR3 DNA reads as TGTGCCAGCAGTTACTCGGTCCTTATGAACACTGAAGCTTTCTTT.

V gene TRBV27 combines with J gene TRBJ1-2; no firm D call. Germline V gene lookup returns CDR1 MNHEY and CDR2 SMNVEV (reference sequence). The CDR3 loop spans 13 amino acids. With 6 bases removed from V and 8 bases from J, the gap between germline ends came to 16 bases. DNA of the CDR3: TGTGCCAGCAGGACCCGAGAGGGTTTCGGCTACACCTTC. Translating gives CASRTREGFGYTF.

The chain uses TRBV5-1 and TRBJ2-4, with D possibly TRBD1 on 5 matching bases. CDR1 SGHRS and CDR2 YFSETQ come from the germline V gene. Trimming pared 4 bases from V and 5 bases from J, leaving 13 bases between. The CDR3 is 14 residues long. CDR3 sequence: CASSPQGGQNIQYF. The CDR3 bases are TGCGCCAGCAGCCCCCAGGGCGGTCAAAACATTCAGTACTTC.

V and J are TRBV2 and TRBJ2-5; the match to TRBD2 covers 10 bases. V lost 5 bases and J lost 5; bases outside the gene matches: 5. CDR3 length: 14 residues. CDR1 and CDR2 (germline): SNHLY, FYNNEI. In DNA form, the CDR3 reads TGTGCCAGCAGTCTAGCGGGAGTTGTTGAGACCCAGTACTTC. This encodes CASSLAGVVETQYF.